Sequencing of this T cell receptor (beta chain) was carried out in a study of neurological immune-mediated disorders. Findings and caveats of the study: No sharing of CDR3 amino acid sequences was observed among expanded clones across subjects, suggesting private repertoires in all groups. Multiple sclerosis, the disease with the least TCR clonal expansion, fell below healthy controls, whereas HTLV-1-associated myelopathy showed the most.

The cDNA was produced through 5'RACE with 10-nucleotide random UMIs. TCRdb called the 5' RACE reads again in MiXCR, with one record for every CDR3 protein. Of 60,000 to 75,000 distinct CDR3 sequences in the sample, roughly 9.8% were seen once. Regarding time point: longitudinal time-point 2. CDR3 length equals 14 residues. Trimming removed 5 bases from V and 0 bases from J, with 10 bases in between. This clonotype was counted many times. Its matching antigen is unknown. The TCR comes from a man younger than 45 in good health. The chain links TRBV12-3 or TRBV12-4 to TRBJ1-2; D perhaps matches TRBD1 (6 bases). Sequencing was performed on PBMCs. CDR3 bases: TGTGCCAGCAGTCCTGGACAGTCTAACTATGGCTACACCTTC. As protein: CASSPGQSNYGYTF.